This passage covers 23 T cell receptor beta chains from one sample sequenced in a study of shared clonotypes between healthy human individuals. The method was immunoSEQ multiplex PCR; TCRdb's version includes in-frame clones alone and lacks a portion of them. The sample consists of roughly 700,000 clones, less than 95% of them appearing once. The sequenced sample was memory CD8+ T cells from PBMCs. Subset denoted: CD45RO+ cells pooled with CCR7-negative TemRA cells. These receptors originate from a man younger than 30 in good health. Some clones in this sample may be carry-over from other donors' samples.

The V call is TRBV6-5, the J call TRBJ2-2; 7 positions match TRBD1. The CDR3 contains 15 residues. With 6 bases clipped from V and 5 bases from J, the junction kept 9 bases outside the gene matches. Germline values: CDR1 MNHEY, CDR2 SVGAGI. The CDR3 DNA follows: TGTGCCAGCAGCGCAAGAAGACAGGGTACCGGGGAGCTGTTTTTT. This sequence encodes CASSARRQGTGELFF.

The chain joins TRBV7-9 to TRBJ1-2; D is possibly TRBD1 (6 bases). Germline CDR1 reads SEHNR; CDR2 reads FQNEAQ (reference sequence). V shed 7 bases and J shed 4 bases, with 13 bases lying between them. This CDR3 is built from 13 residues. CDR3 residues: CASISQGSYGYTF. The CDR3 bases are TGTGCCAGCATCTCACAGGGTAGCTATGGCTACACCTTC. Variable domain in full (rest from reference TRBV7-9 and TRBJ1-2): DTGVSQNPRHKITKRGQNVTFRCDPISEHNRLYWYRQTLGQGPEFLTYFQNEAQLEKSRLLSDRFSAERPKGSFSTLEIQRTEQGDSAMYLCASISQGSYGYTFGSGTRLTVV.

The V gene is TRBV15, the J gene TRBJ2-2; 8 bases are shared with TRBD2. The germline CDR1 and CDR2 sequences are LNHNV and YYDKDF (reference sequence). The CDR3 has 17 residues. Trimming removed 0 bases from V and 5 bases from J; junction bases left unmatched: 8. CDR3 bases: TGTGCCACCAGCAGAGATAGGGCTAGCGGGCGTACCGGGGAGCTGTTTTTT. This gives the protein CATSRDRASGRTGELFF.

The V call is TRBV6-6, the J call TRBJ2-7, with TRBD2 identical over 7 bases. There are 14 residues in the CDR3. Trimming took 7 bases from V and 1 from J; bases not matched to a gene: 7. Germline V lookup: CDR1 MNHNY, CDR2 SVGAGI (reference sequence). CDR3 nucleotide sequence: TGTGCCAGCACTCTAGCGGAGAATTCCTACGAGCAGTACTTC. It is translated as CASTLAENSYEQYF.

The chain recombines TRBV28 with TRBJ1-5, with D maybe TRBD1 (6 bases). Germline V gene data show CDR1 as MDHEN and CDR2 as SYDVKM. This CDR3 region has 17 residues. Trimming took off 4 bases at V and 1 base at J, with 17 bases between the two ends. The CDR3 DNA is TGTGCCAGCAGTTCTCCGACAGGACTCCTGAGCAATCAGCCCCAGCATTTT. It codes for CASSSPTGLLSNQPQHF. The variable domain in full, completed from reference TRBV28 and TRBJ1-5, reads DVKVTQSSRYLVKRTGEKVFLECVQDMDHENMFWYRQDPGLGLRLIYFSYDVKMKEKGDIPEGYSVSREKKERFSLILESASTNQTSMYLCASSSPTGLLSNQPQHFGDGTRLSIL.

The chain has TRBV27 and TRBJ2-5; D is possibly TRBD1 or TRBD2 (5 bases each). Trimming took off 6 bases at V and 4 bases at J, with 12 bases between the two ends. Germline V gene lookup returns CDR1 MNHEY and CDR2 SMNVEV (reference sequence). The CDR3 sequence is 13 residues long. The CDR3, as DNA: TGTGCCAGCAGCGGGACGGCGCGAGAGACCCAGTACTTC. This sequence encodes CASSGTARETQYF.

V gene TRBV19 combines with J gene TRBJ2-2; 7 bases match TRBD2. Germline values: CDR1 LNHDA, CDR2 SQIVND (reference sequence). V lost 3 bases to trimming and J lost 2 bases; unmatched junction nucleotides: 9. The CDR3 totals 17 residues. The CDR3 nucleotides are TGTGCCAGTAGTATTGGGGGGGGACCCATCAACACCGGGGAGCTGTTTTTT. Translating gives CASSIGGGPINTGELFF. The full variable domain, its missing parts supplied by reference TRBV19 and TRBJ2-2, is DGGITQSPKYLFRKEGQNVTLSCEQNLNHDAMYWYRQDPGQGLRLIYYSQIVNDFQKGDIAEGYSVSREKKESFPLTVTSAQKNPTAFYLCASSIGGGPINTGELFFGEGSRLTVL.

J is TRBJ1-1 and V is TRBV6-4; D uncertain. Germline V gives CDR1 MRHNA, CDR2 SNTAGT. This CDR3 is built from 15 residues. With 3 bases removed from V and 2 bases from J, the gap between germline ends came to 13 bases. The CDR3: CASSDPGIENTEAFF. In DNA form, the CDR3 reads TGTGCCAGCAGTGATCCTGGGATAGAAAACACTGAAGCTTTCTTT.

On this clone: Different DNA sequences within this sample yield the same CDR3. The chain links TRBV9 to TRBJ1-5; D unresolved. The CDR3 runs 13 residues. Trimming cost V 1 base and J 0 bases, with 2 bases left between them. The V gene's germline CDR1 is SGDLS and CDR2 YYNGEE. The CDR3 DNA reads as TGTGCCAGCAGCGTAAGTAGCAATCAGCCCCAGCATTTT. Protein sequence: CASSVSSNQPQHF.

This chain connects TRBV5-6 to TRBJ1-2; 7 nucleotides line up with TRBD1. From germline, CDR1 is SGHDT and CDR2 YYEEEE. The CDR3 covers 14 residues. V dropped 5 bases and J dropped 10; count of bases not matched to a gene: 14. The DNA for the CDR3 is TGTGCCAGCAGACTACAGGGGTTAGTTACTGACTACACCTTC. As protein: CASRLQGLVTDYTF.

The chain recombines TRBV9 with TRBJ2-6, with 9 bases identical to TRBD1. Germline V lookup: CDR1 SGDLS, CDR2 YYNGEE. V trimming: 4 bases; J trimming: 2 bases; junction bases outside the gene matches: 10. The CDR3 extends over 18 amino acids. DNA for the CDR3: TGTGCCAGCAGCCCCCACAGGGGGCGCTTGCCTGGGGCCAACGTCCTGACTTTC. Protein sequence: CASSPHRGRLPGANVLTF.

This chain uses TRBV11-2 with TRBJ2-5; no clear D. Germline assignment: CDR1 SGHAT and CDR2 FQNNGV. This CDR3 region has 11 residues. With 6 bases removed from V and 0 bases from J, the gap between germline ends came to 2 bases. CDR3 sequence (DNA): TGTGCCAGCAGGTACCAAGAGACCCAGTACTTC. This codes for CASRYQETQYF.

The chain recombines TRBV5-1 with TRBJ2-7, with 8 bases that match TRBD1. From germline, CDR1 is SGHRS and CDR2 YFSETQ. The trim removed 4 bases at V and 6 bases at J, leaving 18 bases unmatched. This CDR3 comprises 17 residues. CDR3 bases: TGCGCCAGCAGCGCCACCTTACAGGGGGGTCCCGTTCGCGAGCAGTACTTC. Translation: CASSATLQGGPVREQYF.

This rearrangement joins TRBV18 to TRBJ1-2; D remains unclear. V was cut by 1 base and J by 4 bases, with 16 bases left in between. The CDR3 is 16 residues long. Germline assignment: CDR1 KGHSH and CDR2 LQKENI. CDR3 region: CASSPRSAAGGYGYTF. For the CDR3, the DNA is TGTGCCAGCTCACCACGGTCGGCTGCCGGTGGCTATGGCTACACCTTC. Complete variable domain (other parts from reference TRBV18 and TRBJ1-2): NAGVMQNPRHLVRRRGQEARLRCSPMKGHSHVYWYRQLPEEGLKFMVYLQKENIIDESGMPKERFSAEFPKEGPSILRIQQVVRGDSAAYFCASSPRSAAGGYGYTFGSGTRLTVV.

The chain recombines TRBV7-9 with TRBJ2-3; D may match TRBD1 or TRBD2 (5 bases each). Trimming stripped 5 bases from V and 4 bases from J, with 16 bases between. This CDR3 comprises 15 residues. CDR1 SEHNR and CDR2 FQNEAQ come from the germline V gene (reference sequence). The DNA for the CDR3 is TGTGCCAGCAGCCCCTGGGGGTTAGAAGCAGATACGCAGTATTTT. This sequence encodes CASSPWGLEADTQYF.

As for this clone: This same CDR3 is encoded by further DNA sequences in the sample. Written as DNA, the CDR3 is TGTGCCTCCTCTCTTGAGAGCTCCTACAATGAGCAGTTCTTC. Protein: CASSLESSYNEQFF. This chain uses TRBV27 with TRBJ2-1; D call uncertain. V dropped 11 bases and J dropped 0 bases, with 14 bases sitting between them. CDR1 MNHEY and CDR2 SMNVEV come from the germline V gene (reference sequence). This CDR3 comprises 14 residues.

The J gene is TRBJ2-7, the V gene TRBV27, with TRBD2 identical over 7 bases. The CDR3 covers 15 residues. The V gene end was trimmed by 6 bases and the J gene end by 0 bases; junction bases not matched to a gene: 8. The V gene's germline CDR1 is MNHEY and CDR2 SMNVEV (reference sequence). The CDR3 sequence is CASRNLADVSYEQYF. The CDR3 DNA follows: TGTGCCAGCAGAAATCTAGCGGACGTCTCCTACGAGCAGTACTTC.

To note about this clone: Other nucleotide sequences from this sample produce the same CDR3. CDR3 protein: CASRLGNTEAFF. The CDR3 DNA follows: TGTGCCAGCAGATTAGGCAACACTGAAGCTTTCTTT. This chain links TRBV6-5 with TRBJ1-1; the D is unclear. V lost 6 bases to trimming and J lost 2 bases, with 7 bases between them. This CDR3 region has 12 residues. Germline V gives CDR1 MNHEY, CDR2 SVGAGI.

The chain employs TRBV27 and TRBJ2-5; 9 bases are a match to TRBD2. The germline CDR1 and CDR2 sequences are MNHEY and SMNVEV (reference sequence). V lost 6 bases to trimming and J lost 5 bases; unmatched junction nucleotides: 7. There are 14 residues in the CDR3. In DNA, the CDR3 is TGTGCCAGCAGCCCTAGCGGGATCCGGGAGACCCAGTACTTC. Translating it yields CASSPSGIRETQYF.

The chain couples TRBV4-2 to TRBJ2-5; 10 nucleotides agree with TRBD1. This CDR3 is 17 amino acids long. Germline V gene sequence: CDR1 LGHNA, CDR2 YNFKEQ. The ends lost 3 bases at V and 5 bases at J; junction bases unmatched: 12. The CDR3 is CASSQEKDRGIMETQYF. As DNA, the CDR3 is TGTGCCAGCAGCCAGGAGAAGGACAGGGGGATAATGGAGACCCAGTACTTC.

The chain is built from TRBV9 and TRBJ2-1, with D hard to call. The CDR3 loop spans 14 amino acids. V was clipped by 3 bases and J by 8 bases, with 15 bases between them. Per the germline V gene, CDR1 is SGDLS and CDR2 is YYNGEE. CDR3 amino acids: CASSGLVSWDEQFF. The CDR3 DNA follows: TGTGCCAGCAGCGGTTTAGTATCTTGGGATGAGCAGTTCTTC.

The V gene is TRBV6-5, the J gene TRBJ2-2; the D gene is possibly TRBD2 (6 bases). The CDR3 is made up of 15 amino acids. V was pared by 5 bases and J by 4 bases, with 14 bases between. Germline V gives CDR1 MNHEY, CDR2 SVGAGI. The CDR3 spells CASSAGRRATGELFF. The CDR3 bases are TGTGCCAGCAGTGCGGGACGGCGGGCCACCGGGGAGCTGTTTTTT.

The chain carries TRBV4-2 and TRBJ2-3, with a weak D call TRBD2 (5 bases). The CDR3 consists of 15 residues. V lost 5 bases and J lost 4, with 16 bases in between. Germline loops: CDR1 LGHNA, CDR2 YNFKEQ. CDR3 DNA: TGTGCCAGCAGCTCGTTGTCGGGGATCGCAGATACGCAGTATTTT. Its protein product is CASSSLSGIADTQYF.